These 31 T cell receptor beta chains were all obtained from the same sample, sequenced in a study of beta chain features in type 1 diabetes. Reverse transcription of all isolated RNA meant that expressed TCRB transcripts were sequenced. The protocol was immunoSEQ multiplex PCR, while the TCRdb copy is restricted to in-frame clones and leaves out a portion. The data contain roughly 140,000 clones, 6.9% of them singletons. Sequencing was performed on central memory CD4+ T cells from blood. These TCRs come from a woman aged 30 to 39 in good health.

The chain's CDR3 is CASSPDLTGAPILAKNIQYF. The DNA of the CDR3 is TGTGCCAGCTCACCGGATTTGACAGGGGCACCAATTTTAGCCAAAAACATTCAGTACTTC. The genes are TRBV18 and TRBJ2-4; 8 bases are a match to TRBD1. After removal of 3 bases from V and 0 bases from J, the junction contained 16 bases not matched to a gene. Germline-derived CDR1 and CDR2 are KGHSH and LQKENI. The CDR3 loop spans 20 amino acids.

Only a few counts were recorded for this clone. This CDR3 is CASSLALAGTYEQYF. CDR3 nucleotides: TGCGCCAGCAGCTTGGCCCTGGCGGGTACCTACGAGCAGTACTTC. This chain joins TRBV5-1 and TRBJ2-7, with a tentative D call TRBD2 (5 bases). Per the germline V gene, CDR1 is SGHRS and CDR2 is YFSETQ. This CDR3 spans 15 amino acids. The V end was cut by 0 bases, the J end by 2 bases, with 12 bases between.

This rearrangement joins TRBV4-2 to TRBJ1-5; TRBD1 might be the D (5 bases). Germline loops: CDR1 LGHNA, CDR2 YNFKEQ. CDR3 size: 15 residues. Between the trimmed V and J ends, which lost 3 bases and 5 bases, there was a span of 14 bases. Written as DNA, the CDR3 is TGTGCCAGCAGCCAGGAGACAGTCGGATATCAGCCCCAGCATTTT. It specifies CASSQETVGYQPQHF.

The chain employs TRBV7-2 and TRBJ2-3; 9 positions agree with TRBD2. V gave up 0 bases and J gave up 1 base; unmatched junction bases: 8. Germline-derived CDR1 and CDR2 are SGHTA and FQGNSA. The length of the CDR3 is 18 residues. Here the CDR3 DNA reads TGTGCCAGCAGCTTAGCTAGCGGGAGAGGAGGCGGCACAGATACGCAGTATTTT. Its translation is CASSLASGRGGGTDTQYF.

CDR3 in amino acids: CAQTPTANTEAFF. CDR3 nucleotide sequence: TGTGCCCAAACCCCGACAGCGAACACTGAAGCTTTCTTT. The rearrangement uses TRBV30 and TRBJ1-1; D may be TRBD1 (5 bases). The CDR3 is 13 amino acids. Germline CDR1 and CDR2: GTSNPN and SVGIG (reference sequence). V lost 8 bases and J lost 1, with 14 bases in between.

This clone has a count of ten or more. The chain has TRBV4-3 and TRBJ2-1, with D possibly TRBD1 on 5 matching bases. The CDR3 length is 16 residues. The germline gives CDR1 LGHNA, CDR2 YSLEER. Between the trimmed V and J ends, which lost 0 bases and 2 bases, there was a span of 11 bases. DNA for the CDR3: TGCGCCAGCAGCCAAGAAGGCAGGGATCCCTACAATGAGCAGTTCTTC. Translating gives CASSQEGRDPYNEQFF.

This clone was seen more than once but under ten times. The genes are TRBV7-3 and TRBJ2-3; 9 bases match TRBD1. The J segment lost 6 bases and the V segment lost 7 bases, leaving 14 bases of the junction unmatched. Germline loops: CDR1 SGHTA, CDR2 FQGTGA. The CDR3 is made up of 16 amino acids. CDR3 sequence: CASTPGQGHPRDTQYF. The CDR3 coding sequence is TGTGCCAGCACCCCGGGACAGGGTCACCCGAGGGATACGCAGTATTTT.

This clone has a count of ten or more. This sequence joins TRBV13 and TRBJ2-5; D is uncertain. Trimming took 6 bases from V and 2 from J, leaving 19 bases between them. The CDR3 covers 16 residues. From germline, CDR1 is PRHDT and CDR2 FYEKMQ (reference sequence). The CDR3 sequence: CASSLYFNSNQETQYF. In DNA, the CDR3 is TGTGCCAGCAGTCTATACTTTAACTCAAATCAAGAGACCCAGTACTTC.

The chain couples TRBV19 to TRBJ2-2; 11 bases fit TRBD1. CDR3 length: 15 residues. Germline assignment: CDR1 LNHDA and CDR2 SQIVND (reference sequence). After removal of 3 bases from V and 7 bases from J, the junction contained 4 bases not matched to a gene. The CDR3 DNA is TGTGCCAGTAGTATTGGACAGGGGGCGAACGGGGAGCTGTTTTTT. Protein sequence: CASSIGQGANGELFF.

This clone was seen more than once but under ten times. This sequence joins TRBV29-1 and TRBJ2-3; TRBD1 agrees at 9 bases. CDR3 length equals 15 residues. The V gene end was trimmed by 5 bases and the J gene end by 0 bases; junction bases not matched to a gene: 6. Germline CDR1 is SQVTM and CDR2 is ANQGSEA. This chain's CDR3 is CSVRPGQGSTDTQYF. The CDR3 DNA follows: TGCAGCGTTCGCCCGGGACAGGGTAGCACAGATACGCAGTATTTT.

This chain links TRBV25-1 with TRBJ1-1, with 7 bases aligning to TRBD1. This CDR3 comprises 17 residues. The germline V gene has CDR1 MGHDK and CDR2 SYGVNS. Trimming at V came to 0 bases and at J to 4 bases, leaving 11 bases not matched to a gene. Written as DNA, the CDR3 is TGTGCCAGCAGTGAATACATGCACAGGGGATCTAGCACTGAAGCTTTCTTT. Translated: CASSEYMHRGSSTEAFF.

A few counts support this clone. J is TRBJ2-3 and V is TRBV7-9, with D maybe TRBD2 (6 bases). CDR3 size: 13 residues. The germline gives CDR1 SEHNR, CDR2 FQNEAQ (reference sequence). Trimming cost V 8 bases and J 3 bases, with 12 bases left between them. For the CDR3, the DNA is TGTGCCAGCCGCCAGGAGGGAACAGATACGCAGTATTTT. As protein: CASRQEGTDTQYF. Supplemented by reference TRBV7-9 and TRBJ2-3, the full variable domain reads DTGVSQNPRHKITKRGQNVTFRCDPISEHNRLYWYRQTLGQGPEFLTYFQNEAQLEKSRLLSDRFSAERPKGSFSTLEIQRTEQGDSAMYLCASRQEGTDTQYFGPGTRLTVL.

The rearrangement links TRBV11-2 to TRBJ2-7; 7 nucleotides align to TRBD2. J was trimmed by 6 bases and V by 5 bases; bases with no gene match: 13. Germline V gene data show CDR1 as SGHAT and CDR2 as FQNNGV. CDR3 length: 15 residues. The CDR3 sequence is CASSRSGTNEGEQYF. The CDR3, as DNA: TGTGCCAGCAGCCGATCCGGGACTAACGAGGGCGAGCAGTACTTC.

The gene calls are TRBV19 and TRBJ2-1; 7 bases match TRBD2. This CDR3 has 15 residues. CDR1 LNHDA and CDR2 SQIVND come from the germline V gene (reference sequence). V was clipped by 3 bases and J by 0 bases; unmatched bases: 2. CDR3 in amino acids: CASSIAGDSYNEQFF. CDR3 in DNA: TGTGCCAGTAGTATCGCGGGAGACTCCTACAATGAGCAGTTCTTC.

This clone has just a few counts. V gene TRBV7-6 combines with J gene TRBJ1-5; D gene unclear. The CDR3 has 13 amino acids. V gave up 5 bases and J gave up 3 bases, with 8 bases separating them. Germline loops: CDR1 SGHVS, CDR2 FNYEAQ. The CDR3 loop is CASSQQDNQPQHF. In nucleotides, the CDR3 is TGTGCCAGCAGCCAGCAGGACAATCAGCCCCAGCATTTT. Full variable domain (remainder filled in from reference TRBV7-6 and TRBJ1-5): GAGVSQSPRYKVTKRGQDVALRCDPISGHVSLYWYRQALGQGPEFLTYFNYEAQQDKSGLPNDRFSAERPEGSISTLTIQRTEQRDSAMYRCASSQQDNQPQHFGDGTRLSIL.

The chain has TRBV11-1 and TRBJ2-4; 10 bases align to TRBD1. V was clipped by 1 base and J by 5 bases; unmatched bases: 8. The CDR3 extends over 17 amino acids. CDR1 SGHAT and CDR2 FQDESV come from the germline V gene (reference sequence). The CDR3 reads CASSLEGQGIGENIQYF. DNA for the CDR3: TGTGCCAGCAGCTTAGAGGGACAGGGGATTGGGGAAAACATTCAGTACTTC.

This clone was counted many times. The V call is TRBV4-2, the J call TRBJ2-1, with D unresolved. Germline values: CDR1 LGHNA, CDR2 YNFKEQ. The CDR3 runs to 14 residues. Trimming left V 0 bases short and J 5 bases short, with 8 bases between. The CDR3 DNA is TGTGCCAGCAGCCAAGATTACTTGAACAATGAGCAGTTCTTC. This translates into CASSQDYLNNEQFF.

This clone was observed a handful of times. DNA for the CDR3: TGTGCCAGCAGTTGGACAGGGATCGAAACTAATGGCTACACCTTC. Encoded protein: CASSWTGIETNGYTF. V and J are TRBV27 and TRBJ1-2; 8 bases are shared with TRBD1. The CDR3 contains 15 residues. CDR1 is MNHEY, CDR2 SMNVEV, per germline (reference sequence). V lost 4 bases and J lost 6; bases outside the gene matches: 10.

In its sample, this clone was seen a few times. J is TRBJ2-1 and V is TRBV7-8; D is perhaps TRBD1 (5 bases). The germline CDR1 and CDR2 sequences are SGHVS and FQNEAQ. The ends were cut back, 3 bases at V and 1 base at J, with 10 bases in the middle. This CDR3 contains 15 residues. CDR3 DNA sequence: TGTGCCAGCAGCTTGCAGGGCGGTTCCTACAATGAGCAGTTCTTC. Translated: CASSLQGGSYNEQFF.

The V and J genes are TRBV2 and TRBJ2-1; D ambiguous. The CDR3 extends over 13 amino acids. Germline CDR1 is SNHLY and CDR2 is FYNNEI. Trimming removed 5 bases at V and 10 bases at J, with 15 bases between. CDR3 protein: CASSTRYESEQFF. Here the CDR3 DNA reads TGTGCCAGCAGTACCCGATACGAGAGCGAGCAGTTCTTC.

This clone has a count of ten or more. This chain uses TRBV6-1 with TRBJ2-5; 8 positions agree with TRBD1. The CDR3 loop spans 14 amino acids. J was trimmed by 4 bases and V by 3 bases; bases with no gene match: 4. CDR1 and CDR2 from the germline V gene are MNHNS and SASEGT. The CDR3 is CASSDWDRRETQYF. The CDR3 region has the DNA TGTGCCAGCAGTGATTGGGACAGGCGAGAGACCCAGTACTTC.

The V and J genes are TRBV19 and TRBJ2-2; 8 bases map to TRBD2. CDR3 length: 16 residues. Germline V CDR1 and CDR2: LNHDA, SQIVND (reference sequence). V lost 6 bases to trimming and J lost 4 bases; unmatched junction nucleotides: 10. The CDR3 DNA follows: TGTGCCAGTAGCAATTTAGCGGGAACCGCCACCGGGGAGCTGTTTTTT. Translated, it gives CASSNLAGTATGELFF.

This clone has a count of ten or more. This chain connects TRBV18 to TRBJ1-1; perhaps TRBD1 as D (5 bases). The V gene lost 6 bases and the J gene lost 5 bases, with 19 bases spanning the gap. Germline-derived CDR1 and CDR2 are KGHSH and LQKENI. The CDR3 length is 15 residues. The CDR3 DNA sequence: TGTGCCAGCTCGGACCGTTCCAGGGTAGGGACTGAAGCTTTCTTT. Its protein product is CASSDRSRVGTEAFF. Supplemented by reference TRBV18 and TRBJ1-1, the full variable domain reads NAGVMQNPRHLVRRRGQEARLRCSPMKGHSHVYWYRQLPEEGLKFMVYLQKENIIDESGMPKERFSAEFPKEGPSILRIQQVVRGDSAAYFCASSDRSRVGTEAFFGQGTRLTVV.

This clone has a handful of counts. DNA of the CDR3: TGTGCCAGCAGTTTCCAGGGCCCGCGATCCTACGAGCAGTACTTC. As protein: CASSFQGPRSYEQYF. The chain combines TRBV27 with TRBJ2-7; D is perhaps TRBD1 (5 bases). The CDR3 consists of 15 residues. Germline V gene lookup returns CDR1 MNHEY and CDR2 SMNVEV (reference sequence). Between the trimmed V and J ends, which lost 3 bases and 1 base, there was a span of 13 bases.

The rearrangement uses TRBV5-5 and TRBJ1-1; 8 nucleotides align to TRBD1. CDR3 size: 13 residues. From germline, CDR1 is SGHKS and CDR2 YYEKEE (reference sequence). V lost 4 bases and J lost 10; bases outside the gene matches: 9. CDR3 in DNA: TGTGCCAGCAGCGGAGGACAGGGCTGGGGAGCTTTCTTT. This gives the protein CASSGGQGWGAFF.

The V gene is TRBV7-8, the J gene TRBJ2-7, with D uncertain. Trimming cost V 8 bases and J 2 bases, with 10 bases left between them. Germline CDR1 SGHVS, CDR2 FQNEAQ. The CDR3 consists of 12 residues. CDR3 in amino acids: CASDAGTYEQYF. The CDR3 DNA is TGTGCCAGCGACGCAGGAACCTACGAGCAGTACTTC.

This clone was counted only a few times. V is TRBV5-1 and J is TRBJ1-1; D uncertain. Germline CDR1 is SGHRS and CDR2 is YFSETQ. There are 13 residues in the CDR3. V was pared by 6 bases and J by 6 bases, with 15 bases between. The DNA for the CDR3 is TGCGCCAGCAAATCCGAGAACCCGGCTGAAGCTTTCTTT. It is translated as CASKSENPAEAFF. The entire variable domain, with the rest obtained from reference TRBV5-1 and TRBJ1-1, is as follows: KAGVTQTPRYLIKTRGQQVTLSCSPISGHRSVSWYQQTPGQGLQFLFEYFSETQRNKGNFPGRFSGRQFSNSRSEMNVSTLELGDSALYLCASKSENPAEAFFGQGTRLTVV.

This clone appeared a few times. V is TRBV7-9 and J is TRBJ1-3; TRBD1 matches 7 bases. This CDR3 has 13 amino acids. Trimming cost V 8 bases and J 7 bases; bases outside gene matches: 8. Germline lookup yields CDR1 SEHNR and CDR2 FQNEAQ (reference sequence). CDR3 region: CASSQGVWNTIYF. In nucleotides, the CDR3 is TGTGCCAGCTCCCAGGGGGTGTGGAACACCATATATTTT.

Here the CDR3 reads CASSSRTGGAGQYF. As DNA, the CDR3 is TGTGCCAGCAGCTCCAGGACAGGGGGGGCGGGGCAGTACTTC. The J gene is TRBJ2-7, the V gene TRBV11-2; 10 bases align to TRBD1. The CDR3 sequence is 14 residues long. V was clipped by 4 bases and J by 9 bases; unmatched bases: 9. Germline CDR1 is SGHAT and CDR2 is FQNNGV.

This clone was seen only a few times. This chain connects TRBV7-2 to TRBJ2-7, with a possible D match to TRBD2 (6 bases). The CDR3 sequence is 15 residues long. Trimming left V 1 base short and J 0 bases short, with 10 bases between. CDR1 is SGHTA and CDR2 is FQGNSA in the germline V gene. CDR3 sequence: CASSLGGGNSYEQYF. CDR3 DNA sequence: TGTGCCAGCAGCTTAGGAGGCGGGAACTCCTACGAGCAGTACTTC. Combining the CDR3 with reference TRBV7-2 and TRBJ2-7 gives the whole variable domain GAGVSQSPSNKVTEKGKDVELRCDPISGHTALYWYRQSLGQGLEFLIYFQGNSAPDKSGLPSDRFSAERTGGSVSTLTIQRTQQEDSAVYLCASSLGGGNSYEQYFGPGTRLTVT.

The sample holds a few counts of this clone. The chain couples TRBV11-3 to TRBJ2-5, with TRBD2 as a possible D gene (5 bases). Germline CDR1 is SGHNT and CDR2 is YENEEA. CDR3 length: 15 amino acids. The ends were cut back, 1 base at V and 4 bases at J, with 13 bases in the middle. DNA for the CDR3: TGTGCCAGCAGCTTAGGTTCGCTAGCCGCAGAGACCCAGTACTTC. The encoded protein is CASSLGSLAAETQYF.